What follows is one T cell receptor (beta chain) and its context. Primers included in the PCR were 60 Vbeta and 13 Jbeta primers. Using immunoSEQ multiplex PCR, the repertoire was profiled, and TCRdb retains in-frame clones only, with some absent. The sample yields about 77,000 clones, of which the top ten take up around 13%. There are 16 residues in the CDR3. Germline loops: CDR1 SGHRS, CDR2 YFSETQ. Between the trimmed V and J ends, which lost 2 bases and 2 bases, there was a span of 16 bases. This entry comes from a study of cytomegalovirus exposure and HLA in healthy donors. The chain is built from TRBV5-1 and TRBJ2-5, with D uncertain. This TCR came from a man between 50 and 59 years old in good health and CMV-seropositive. Material for sequencing was PBMCs. The CDR3 DNA is TGCGCCAGCAGCTTAGAGCCCGAGCATCGTCAAGAGACCCAGTACTTC. Protein product: CASSLEPEHRQETQYF.